This T cell receptor beta chain was identified in a study of cytomegalovirus exposure and HLA in healthy donors. Notes on the study in general: It was taken for granted in presence/absence analyses that sequencing depth across donors was roughly uniform. In a later analysis, parvovirus B19, influenza, CMV and Epstein-Barr virus appeared linked to several top co-occurrence clusters. By a later analysis, the bulk of CMV-associated TCR beta chains appeared HLA-restricted. Reports indicated that the classifier achieved high specificity and sensitivity in diagnosing cytomegalovirus status.

Researchers ran the PCR with 60 Vbeta and 13 Jbeta primers. Sequenced by immunoSEQ multiplex PCR; TCRdb stores in-frame clones only, minus some. The table includes around 100,000 clones, less than 80% detected once. Comment on this clone: What it recognizes is unknown.

Sequenced: PBMCs. The source is a woman in her thirties or forties in good health and CMV-seronegative.

The CDR3 reads CASSPPQGMGGYTF. DNA for the CDR3: TGTGCCAGCAGCCCCCCCCAGGGAATGGGTGGCTACACCTTC. V gene TRBV28 combines with J gene TRBJ1-2; perhaps TRBD1 as D (5 bases). The V gene's germline CDR1 is MDHEN and CDR2 SYDVKM. Trimming shortened V by 6 bases and J by 7 bases, and 18 bases separated the two germline ends. This CDR3 comprises 14 residues.